The clone carrying this T cell receptor (beta chain) was recorded a few times. Antigen unknown. These data are taken from a study of cytomegalovirus exposure and HLA in healthy donors. Looking at the study overall: There were 88 million or so unique TCRs (from HLA-typed donors) in an early data release.

Unrecorded immune exposures were likely, despite nominal health at sampling. The PCR made use of 60 Vbeta and 13 Jbeta primers. The protocol was immunoSEQ multiplex PCR, while the TCRdb copy is restricted to in-frame clones and leaves out a portion. The data hold around 190,000 clones, with roughly 85% observed a single time. The ends lost 4 bases at V and 6 bases at J; junction bases unmatched: 4. The CDR3 is made up of 14 amino acids. The germline CDR1 and CDR2 sequences are LNHDA and SQIVND (reference sequence). Study conclusions and caveats: Earlier results showed most TCR beta V segments being productive about 87% or about 30% of the time.

Sequences were obtained from PBMCs. The clonotype originates from a woman aged 25 to 39 in good health and CMV-seropositive. This chain connects TRBV19 to TRBJ2-2, with TRBD2 matching 8 bases. CDR3 sequence reads: CASSTPGGAGELFF. The CDR3 bases are TGTGCCAGTAGTACCCCGGGAGGGGCCGGGGAGCTGTTTTTT.